In this sample, the clone carrying this T cell receptor beta chain turned up once. The data are from a study of control samples from healthy donors and cancer patients. TCRdb keeps only in-frame clones here, not all; method: immunoSEQ multiplex PCR. This table holds some 150,000 clones, approximately 96% found once. This CDR3 region has 14 residues. Trimming pared 0 bases from V and 0 bases from J, leaving 4 bases between. Germline CDR1 SGHTS, CDR2 YDEGEE. The sequence was collected from a woman in her thirties in good health. V usage is TRBV5-8 and J usage is TRBJ1-3; D is undetermined. The sequenced sample was blood. Here the CDR3 reads CASSLGYSGNTIYF. In DNA, the CDR3 is TGTGCCAGCAGCTTGGGATACTCTGGAAACACCATATATTTT.